In its sample, the clone carrying this T cell receptor (beta chain) was seen once. As yet, its antigen is unknown. These data are taken from a study of cytomegalovirus exposure and HLA in healthy donors. Study-level findings and limits: Investigators reported fewer than 200 TCR beta chains as tied to cytomegalovirus. Roughly uniform depth of sequencing across donors was assumed in presence/absence analyses.

The PCR employed 60 Vbeta primers together with 13 Jbeta primers. The repertoire was sequenced with immunoSEQ multiplex PCR; TCRdb's copy has only in-frame clones and lacks some. The table lists some 200,000 clones, almost 70% of them singletons. The germline V gene has CDR1 SGDLS and CDR2 YYNGEE. There are 13 residues in the CDR3. With 1 base removed from V and 7 bases from J, the gap between germline ends came to 11 bases. The J gene is TRBJ1-2, the V gene TRBV9; TRBD1 is a possible D gene (6 bases). This receptor was taken from a middle-aged man in good health and CMV-seropositive. The specimen sequenced was PBMCs. DNA of the CDR3: TGTGCCAGCAGCGTATCTCGGGGGGCTGGCTACACCTTC. Its protein is CASSVSRGAGYTF.